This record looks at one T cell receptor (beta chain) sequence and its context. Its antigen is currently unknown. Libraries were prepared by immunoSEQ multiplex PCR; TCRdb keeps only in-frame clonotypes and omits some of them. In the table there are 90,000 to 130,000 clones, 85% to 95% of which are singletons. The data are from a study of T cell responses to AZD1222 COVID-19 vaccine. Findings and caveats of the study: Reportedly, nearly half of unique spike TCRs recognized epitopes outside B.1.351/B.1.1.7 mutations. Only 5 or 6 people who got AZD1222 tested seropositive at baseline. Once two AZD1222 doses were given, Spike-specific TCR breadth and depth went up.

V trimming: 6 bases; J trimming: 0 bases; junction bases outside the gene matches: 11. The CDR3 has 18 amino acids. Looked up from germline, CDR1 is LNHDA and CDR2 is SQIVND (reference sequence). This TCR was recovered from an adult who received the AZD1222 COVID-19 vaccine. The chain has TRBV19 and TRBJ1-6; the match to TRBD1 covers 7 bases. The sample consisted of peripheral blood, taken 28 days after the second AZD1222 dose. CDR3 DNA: TGTGCCAGTAGAGGGGCAGGGGGTGTATTCTCCTATAATTCACCCCTCCACTTT. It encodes CASRGAGGVFSYNSPLHF.